This TCR beta chain was sequenced for a study of Ad26.COV2.S vaccination and SARS-CoV-2 variants. For the study at large: In the COV1001 trial, the donor was in the Ad26.COV2.S arm. Recipients of Ad26.COV2.S got it intramuscularly, once or twice 56 days apart. Whole-study results and caveats: Assessments of TCR breadth and depth may have underestimated the total T cell responses.

Germline-derived CDR1 and CDR2 are SEHNR and FQNEAQ (reference sequence). V lost 4 bases, J lost 6 bases, and 24 bases lay in between. The CDR3 runs 17 residues. Turning to this clone: Its cognate antigen is unknown.

Assay: immunoSEQ multiplex PCR; the TCRdb copy retains only in-frame clones and omits some. The table lists hundreds of thousands of clones, about 86% of them singletons. The treatment is: some 19 received Ad26.COV2.S at low or high dose, single or two shots; roughly five received placebo; per-sample allocation not given. Samples were taken on day 63 after the first vaccine or placebo injection. Adults aged 18-55 years in Boston included the donor. The clonotype originates from a person aged 18-60 years who received the Ad26.COV2.S COVID-19 vaccine or a placebo. This material consisted of peripheral blood, taken in a trial of Ad26.COV2.S vaccine versus placebo. V usage is TRBV7-9 and J usage is TRBJ1-1, with TRBD1 as a possible D gene (5 bases). The CDR3: CASSSSRPTDYGAEAFF. The CDR3 coding sequence is TGTGCCAGCAGCTCAAGTCGGCCGACAGATTATGGTGCTGAAGCTTTCTTT.